This T cell receptor beta chain was captured in a study of shared clonotypes between healthy human individuals. Findings of the study overall: Few donors limited the genetic and exposure-history diversity represented. In general, naive subsets displayed greater estimated richness than memory subsets did.

This clone came up once. Its target is unknown. The method was immunoSEQ multiplex PCR; TCRdb's version includes in-frame clones alone and lacks a portion of them. The profile shows roughly 2.2 million clones, 80% to 95% of them singletons. CDR1 is SNHLY, CDR2 FYNNEI, per germline. The V end lost 3 bases, the J end lost 0 bases, and 9 bases lay between the germline ends. This CDR3 contains 15 residues. Splitting the CD4+ cells yielded a CD45RA+ naive subset and a CD45RA-negative memory subset. The sequenced sample consisted of naive CD4+ T cells from PBMCs. Subset given: CD45RA+ positively selected. The TCR originated in a man younger than 35 in good health. Some clones in this sample may be carry-over from other donors' samples. The chain combines TRBV2 with TRBJ2-1, with D perhaps TRBD1 (6 bases). As DNA, the CDR3 is TGTGCCAGCAGTGATGACAGGAACTCCTACAATGAGCAGTTCTTC. It translates to CASSDDRNSYNEQFF.